This TCR beta chain was recorded in a study of T-cell reconstitution after alpha-beta-depleted transplantation in children. During its preparation, the TCRbeta library received unique molecular identifiers. Each CDR3 protein gets one entry after TCRdb re-called the PCR reads with MiXCR. Here the sample spans a few hundred thousand distinct CDR3 sequences, under 8.5% being singletons. The table lists this clonotype with many counts. CDR3 length equals 12 residues. Trimming cost V 2 bases and J 5 bases, with 7 bases left between them. The rearrangement uses TRBV12-3 or TRBV12-4 and TRBJ2-7, with D maybe TRBD1 (5 bases). The sample here was PBMCs, taken before TCRalphabeta/CD19-depleted stem cell transplant. This TCR was sampled from a boy between 2 and 10 years old with acute lymphoblastic leukemia, due to receive a stem cell transplant. DNA of the CDR3: TGTGCCAGCAGTTTAATAGGGGACGAGCAGTACTTC. Protein sequence: CASSLIGDEQYF.